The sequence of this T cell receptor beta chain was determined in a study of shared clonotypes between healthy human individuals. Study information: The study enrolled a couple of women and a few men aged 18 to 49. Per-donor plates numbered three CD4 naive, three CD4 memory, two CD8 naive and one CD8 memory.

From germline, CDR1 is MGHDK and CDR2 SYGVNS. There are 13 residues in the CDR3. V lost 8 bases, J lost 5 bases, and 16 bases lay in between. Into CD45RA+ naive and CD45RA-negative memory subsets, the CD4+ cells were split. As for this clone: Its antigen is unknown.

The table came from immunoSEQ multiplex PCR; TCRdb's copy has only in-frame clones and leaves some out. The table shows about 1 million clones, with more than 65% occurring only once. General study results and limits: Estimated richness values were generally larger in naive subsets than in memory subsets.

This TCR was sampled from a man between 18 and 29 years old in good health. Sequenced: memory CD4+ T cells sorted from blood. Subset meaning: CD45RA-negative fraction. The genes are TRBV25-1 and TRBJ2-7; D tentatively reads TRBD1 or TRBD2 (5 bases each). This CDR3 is CASGHGAGHEQYF. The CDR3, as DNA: TGTGCCAGCGGACACGGGGCGGGCCACGAGCAGTACTTC.